This T cell receptor beta chain comes out of a study of read filtering for tumor transcriptome and immune sequencing. This clonotype was detected many times. Molecular barcoded adaptors covering alpha/delta and beta/gamma chains were used on 400 ng RNA. Using its own MiXCR run on the reads, TCRdb lists one record per CDR3 protein. The table shows about 62,000 distinct CDR3 sequences, with about 19% occurring only once. V gave up 9 bases and J gave up 0 bases, with 12 bases separating them. CDR3 length equals 15 residues. The germline CDR1 and CDR2 sequences are LNHDA and SQIVND (reference sequence). Sequencing was performed on a population of CD138-negative cells sorted from bone marrow. The chain links TRBV19 to TRBJ2-6; D remains ambiguous. The TCR originated in a donor aged 40 or over with multiple myeloma. Written as DNA, the CDR3 is TGTGCCAGCAAGTTGGGGAACTCTGGGGCCAACGTCCTGACTTTC. This sequence encodes CASKLGNSGANVLTF.